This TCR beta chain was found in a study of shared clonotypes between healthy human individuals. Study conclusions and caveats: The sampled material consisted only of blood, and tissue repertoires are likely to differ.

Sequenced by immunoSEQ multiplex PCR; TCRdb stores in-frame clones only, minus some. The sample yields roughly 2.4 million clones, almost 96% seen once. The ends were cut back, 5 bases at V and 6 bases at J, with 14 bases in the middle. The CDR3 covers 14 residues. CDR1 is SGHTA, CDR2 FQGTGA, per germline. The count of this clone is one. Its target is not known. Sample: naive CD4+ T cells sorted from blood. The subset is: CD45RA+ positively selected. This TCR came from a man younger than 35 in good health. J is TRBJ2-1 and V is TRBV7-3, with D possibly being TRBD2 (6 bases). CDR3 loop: CASSPGGAVNEQFF. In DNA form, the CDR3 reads TGTGCCAGCAGCCCCGGAGGGGCCGTCAATGAGCAGTTCTTC.